This T cell receptor (beta chain) was recorded in a study of identical twins. Findings and caveats of the study: For cord blood, abundant beta clonotypes had fewer insertions, unlike memory repertoires, which showed none.

Through template switching, a universal primer site was introduced, and the cDNA contained unique molecular identifiers. TCRdb independently ran MiXCR on the 5' RACE reads; one entry per CDR3 protein. The sample records around 1.7 million distinct CDR3 sequences, 25% to 35% being singletons. CDR3 length equals 14 residues. V lost 3 bases and J 4 bases, leaving 15 bases between the germline ends. Germline loops: CDR1 DFQATT, CDR2 SNEGSKA (reference sequence). As regards this clonotype: Its antigen is currently unknown.

Sequences were obtained from cord blood. This sequence joins TRBV20-1 and TRBJ1-2, with D perhaps matching TRBD1 (5 bases). The clonotype comes from a newborn girl in good health. The CDR3 region has the DNA TGCAGTGCTAGTTCCGGGGCACCCCTCTATGGCTACACCTTC. This sequence encodes CSASSGAPLYGYTF.